Here is one TCR beta chain with its context. TCRdb re-analysed the 5' RACE reads in MiXCR, keeping a single row per CDR3 protein. Of 110,000 or so distinct CDR3 sequences listed, around 20% are singletons. This sample stems from a study of human T cells and chemical hapten exposure. Unfractionated whole blood served as the source for total RNA extraction. Germline-derived CDR1 and CDR2 are MNHEY and SVGAGI. Trimming cost V 4 bases and J 5 bases; bases outside gene matches: 12. The CDR3 covers 17 residues. The chain has TRBV6-5 and TRBJ2-2; 8 nucleotides line up with TRBD2. This receptor was identified in a human donor in good health. The CDR3 protein is CASSSQAGTRRTGELFF. The CDR3 DNA sequence: TGTGCCAGCAGTTCTCAAGCCGGGACTAGACGGACCGGGGAGCTGTTTTTT.